This T cell receptor beta chain stems from a study of blood T cell repertoires in COVID-19. Turning to the study itself: Some COVID-19 samples were acute and others convalescent; all came from the United States, Italy and Spain. Sample material is recorded as cDNA or gDNA derived from T cells, B-cell-depleted T cells, or PBMCs.

Germline V lookup: CDR1 LNHDA, CDR2 SQIVND (reference sequence). The CDR3 is 15 residues long. The V gene lost 3 bases and the J gene lost 6 bases, with 15 bases spanning the gap. In the source study's methods: Reference gene primer amplification yielded estimated nucleated cell counts. Clones were read by immunoSEQ multiplex PCR, and TCRdb kept only the in-frame ones, dropping some. V and J calls and clone size come straight from that table; D and trimming were deduced from the DNA. Among 50,000 or so clones listed, approximately 91% were seen once. The origin of this receptor is a woman older than 75 with acute or convalescent COVID-19. The V gene is TRBV19, the J gene TRBJ1-5, with D unresolved. The material sequenced was peripheral blood. The CDR3: CASSIVTGMGQPQHF. The DNA of the CDR3 is TGTGCCAGTAGTATCGTGACGGGGATGGGTCAGCCCCAGCATTTT.